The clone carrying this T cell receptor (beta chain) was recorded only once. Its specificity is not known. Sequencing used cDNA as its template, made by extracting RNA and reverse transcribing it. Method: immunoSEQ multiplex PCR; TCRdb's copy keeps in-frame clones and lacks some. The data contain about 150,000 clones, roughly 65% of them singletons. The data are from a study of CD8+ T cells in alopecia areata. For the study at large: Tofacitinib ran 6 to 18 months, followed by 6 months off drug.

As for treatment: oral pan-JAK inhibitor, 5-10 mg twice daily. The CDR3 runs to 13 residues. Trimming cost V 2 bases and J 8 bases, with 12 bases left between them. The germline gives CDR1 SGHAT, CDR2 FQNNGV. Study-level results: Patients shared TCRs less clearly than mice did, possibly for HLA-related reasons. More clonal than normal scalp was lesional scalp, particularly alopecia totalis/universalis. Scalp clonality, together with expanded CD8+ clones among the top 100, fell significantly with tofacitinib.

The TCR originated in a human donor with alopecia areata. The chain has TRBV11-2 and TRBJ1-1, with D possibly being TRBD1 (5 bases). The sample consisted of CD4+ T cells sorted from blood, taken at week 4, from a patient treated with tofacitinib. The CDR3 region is CASSLRGNREAFF. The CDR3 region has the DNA TGTGCCAGCAGCTTACGGGGGAACAGGGAAGCTTTCTTT.